These 18 T cell receptor beta chains came from one sample sequenced in a study of control samples from healthy donors and cancer patients. The protocol was immunoSEQ multiplex PCR, while the TCRdb copy is restricted to in-frame clones and leaves out a portion. The sample carries approximately 94,000 clones, approximately 84% recorded once. The sequenced sample consisted of blood. Receptor source: a woman between 50 and 59 years old in good health.

The gene calls are TRBV19 and TRBJ1-2; D is undetermined. The CDR3 covers 15 residues. CDR1 is LNHDA and CDR2 is SQIVND in the germline V gene (reference sequence). The ends were cut back, 7 bases at V and 5 bases at J, with 20 bases in the middle. The CDR3: CASMGNLGQWYGYTF. Here the CDR3 DNA reads TGTGCCAGTATGGGGAATCTTGGGCAGTGGTATGGCTACACCTTC.

A single count supports this clone. This chain uses TRBV7-9 with TRBJ1-5; no clear D gene. V lost 4 bases to trimming and J lost 4 bases, with 14 bases between them. The CDR3 is made up of 15 amino acids. Germline V gene lookup returns CDR1 SEHNR and CDR2 FQNEAQ (reference sequence). The CDR3: CASSSYEGANQPQHF. DNA for the CDR3: TGTGCCAGCAGCTCCTACGAGGGTGCGAATCAGCCCCAGCATTTT.

V gene TRBV19 combines with J gene TRBJ1-3, with D perhaps matching TRBD1 (5 bases). Germline assignment: CDR1 LNHDA and CDR2 SQIVND (reference sequence). Trimming shortened V by 8 bases and J by 0 bases, and 14 bases separated the two germline ends. The CDR3 has 15 residues. The CDR3 loop is CASGVGRNSGNTIYF. The CDR3 bases are TGTGCCAGTGGAGTGGGACGGAACTCTGGAAACACCATATATTTT.

The chain uses TRBV14 and TRBJ2-1; 16 bases map to TRBD2. J lost 6 bases, V lost 6 bases, and 11 bases had no gene match. CDR1 and CDR2 (germline): SGHDN, FVKESK. The CDR3 runs 18 residues. CDR3 sequence reads: CASSAPGTSGRALNEQFF. The CDR3 bases are TGTGCCAGCAGTGCGCCCGGGACTAGCGGGAGGGCCCTCAATGAGCAGTTCTTC.

This chain uses TRBV19 with TRBJ1-4; D is uncertain. Germline-derived CDR1 and CDR2 are LNHDA and SQIVND (reference sequence). The V and J ends lost 9 bases and 1 base respectively, with 15 bases between them. The CDR3 runs to 15 residues. CDR3 bases: TGTGCCAGCACTCCTGGCTGGAGAACTAATGAAAAACTGTTTTTT. Translation: CASTPGWRTNEKLFF. The variable domain in full, completed from reference TRBV19 and TRBJ1-4, reads DGGITQSPKYLFRKEGQNVTLSCEQNLNHDAMYWYRQDPGQGLRLIYYSQIVNDFQKGDIAEGYSVSREKKESFPLTVTSAQKNPTAFYLCASTPGWRTNEKLFFGSGTQLSVL.

The chain carries TRBV3-1 (or the pseudogene TRBV3-2) and TRBJ1-5, with D hard to call. Trimming removed 1 base from V and 5 bases from J, with 9 bases in between. The CDR3 contains 14 residues. Per germline, CDR1 LGHDT and CDR2 YNNKEL (reference sequence). The CDR3: CASSQAGRDQPQHF. Written as DNA, the CDR3 is TGTGCCAGCAGCCAAGCTGGGAGGGATCAGCCCCAGCATTTT.

The gene calls are TRBV6-4 and TRBJ2-3, with D possibly being TRBD1 (6 bases). Deletions cut 5 bases from V and 1 base from J, with 16 bases between. The CDR3 sequence is 16 residues long. Looked up from germline, CDR1 is MRHNA and CDR2 is SNTAGT. DNA of the CDR3: TGTGCCAGCAGTCGTGAAGGGGGAGTCGGCACAGATACGCAGTATTTT. It yields the protein CASSREGGVGTDTQYF.

The chain uses TRBV6-2 or TRBV6-3 and TRBJ2-2, with 14 bases identical to TRBD2. The CDR3 has 20 residues. V lost 5 bases and J lost 5; bases outside the gene matches: 16. The germline V gene has CDR1 MNHEY and CDR2 SVGEGT. The CDR3 loop reads CASSGFPGTSGGRETGELFF. Written as DNA, the CDR3 is TGTGCCAGCAGTGGATTTCCCGGGACTAGCGGGGGTCGAGAGACCGGGGAGCTGTTTTTT.

This CDR3 reads CATSGGNFGADEQFF. As DNA, the CDR3 is TGTGCCACCAGTGGCGGGAATTTTGGGGCGGATGAGCAGTTCTTC. The V gene is TRBV24-1, the J gene TRBJ2-1, with D possibly matching TRBD2 (6 bases). There are 15 residues in the CDR3. Trimming shortened V by 5 bases and J by 8 bases, and 18 bases separated the two germline ends. Germline CDR1 reads KGHDR; CDR2 reads SFDVKD.

J is TRBJ2-2 and V is TRBV18, with 10 nucleotides matching TRBD2. CDR1 and CDR2 (germline): KGHSH, LQKENI. With 6 bases clipped from V and 5 bases from J, the junction kept 12 bases outside the gene matches. This CDR3 is built from 17 residues. CDR3 DNA sequence: TGTGCCAGCTCCACCGGGATAGCGGGAGGTCGAACCGGGGAGCTGTTTTTT. Residues: CASSTGIAGGRTGELFF.

The V call is TRBV24-1, the J call TRBJ2-3, with D perhaps matching TRBD2 (5 bases). The V and J ends lost 8 bases and 5 bases respectively, with 13 bases between them. Per the germline V gene, CDR1 is KGHDR and CDR2 is SFDVKD. The CDR3 totals 13 residues. Here the CDR3 reads CATNARDQDTQYF. The CDR3 bases are TGTGCCACCAATGCGAGGGATCAAGATACGCAGTATTTT.

The chain recombines TRBV19 with TRBJ1-5; D might be TRBD1 (5 bases). CDR3 length equals 15 residues. Looked up from germline, CDR1 is LNHDA and CDR2 is SQIVND (reference sequence). The V and J ends lost 7 bases and 5 bases respectively, with 18 bases between them. The CDR3 loop reads CASTKRGSIDQPQHF. DNA for the CDR3: TGTGCCAGTACCAAACGGGGGTCGATCGATCAGCCCCAGCATTTT.

This sequence joins TRBV5-5 and TRBJ2-7, with 9 bases identical to TRBD1. The V segment lost 0 bases and the J segment 5 bases; nucleotides outside the gene matches: 12. The germline V gene has CDR1 SGHKS and CDR2 YYEKEE (reference sequence). The CDR3 covers 17 residues. CDR3 residues: CASSLAGLRDRDHEQYF. The CDR3 DNA follows: TGTGCCAGCAGCTTGGCCGGGCTCCGGGACAGGGATCACGAGCAGTACTTC.

This rearrangement joins TRBV4-2 to TRBJ2-3, with 9 bases that match TRBD2. The CDR3 runs to 16 residues. Per the germline V gene, CDR1 is LGHNA and CDR2 is YNFKEQ. Trimming cost V 0 bases and J 11 bases; bases outside gene matches: 12. CDR3 amino acids: CASSQDLAPSGDEQYF. The DNA for the CDR3 is TGTGCCAGCAGCCAAGATCTTGCCCCTAGCGGGGATGAGCAGTATTTT.

The chain combines TRBV12-3 or TRBV12-4 with TRBJ2-3, with a possible D match to TRBD1 (5 bases). CDR3 length equals 13 residues. V was clipped by 5 bases and J by 5 bases, with 11 bases between them. DNA of the CDR3: TGTGCCAGCAGTATCTCAGGGAAAGATACGCAGTATTTT. Translation gives CASSISGKDTQYF.

V is TRBV10-3 and J is TRBJ2-7; TRBD1 matches 7 bases. The V segment lost 5 bases and the J segment 3 bases; nucleotides outside the gene matches: 7. CDR3 length: 14 amino acids. Germline assignment: CDR1 ENHRY and CDR2 SYGVKD. The DNA for the CDR3 is TGTGCCATCAGTTCCGCCGGACAGGACTACGAGCAGTACTTC. Its translation is CAISSAGQDYEQYF.

The V gene is TRBV2, the J gene TRBJ2-1; D is perhaps TRBD2 (7 bases). CDR1 and CDR2 (germline): SNHLY, FYNNEI. Between the trimmed V and J ends, which lost 4 bases and 13 bases, there was a span of 11 bases. The CDR3 sequence is 11 residues long. CDR3 bases: TGTGCCAGCAGTGCGGGGGGCCCCCAGTTCTTC. As protein: CASSAGGPQFF. Combining the CDR3 with reference TRBV2 and TRBJ2-1 gives the whole variable domain EPEVTQTPSHQVTQMGQEVILRCVPISNHLYFYWYRQILGQKVEFLVSFYNNEISEKSEIFDDQFSVERPDGSNFTLKIRSTKLEDSAMYFCASSAGGPQFFGPGTRLTVL.

This chain connects TRBV10-3 to TRBJ1-6; D is uncertain. V lost 5 bases and J 7 bases, leaving 15 bases between the germline ends. This CDR3 spans 15 amino acids. Germline CDR1 reads ENHRY; CDR2 reads SYGVKD. Here the CDR3 reads CAISPRGRWNSPLHF. DNA for the CDR3: TGTGCCATCAGTCCTCGAGGGAGATGGAATTCACCCCTCCACTTT.